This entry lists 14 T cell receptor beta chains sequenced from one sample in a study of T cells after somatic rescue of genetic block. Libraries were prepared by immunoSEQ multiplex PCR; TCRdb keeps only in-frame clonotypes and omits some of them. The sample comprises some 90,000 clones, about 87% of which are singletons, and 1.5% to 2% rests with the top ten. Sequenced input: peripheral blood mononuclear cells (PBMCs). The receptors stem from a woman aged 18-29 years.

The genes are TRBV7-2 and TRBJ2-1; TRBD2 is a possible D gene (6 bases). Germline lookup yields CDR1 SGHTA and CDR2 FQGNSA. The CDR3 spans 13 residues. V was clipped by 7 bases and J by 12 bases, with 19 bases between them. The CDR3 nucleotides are TGTGCCAGCACTTTACGGAGGGGAGTAGGGCAGTTCTTC. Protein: CASTLRRGVGQFF.

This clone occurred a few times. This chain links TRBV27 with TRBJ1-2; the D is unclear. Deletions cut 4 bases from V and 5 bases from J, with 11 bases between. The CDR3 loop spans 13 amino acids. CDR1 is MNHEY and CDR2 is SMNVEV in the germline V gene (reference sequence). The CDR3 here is CASSSGRIYGYTF. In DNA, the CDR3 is TGTGCCAGCAGTTCCGGACGGATTTATGGCTACACCTTC.

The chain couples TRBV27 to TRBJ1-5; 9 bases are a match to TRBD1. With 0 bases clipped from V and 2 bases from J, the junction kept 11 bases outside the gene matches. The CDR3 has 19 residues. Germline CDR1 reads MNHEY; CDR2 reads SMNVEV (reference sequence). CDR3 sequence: CASSLSRDRVGRGNQPQHF. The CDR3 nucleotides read TGTGCCAGCAGTTTATCGCGGGACAGGGTCGGTCGGGGCAATCAGCCCCAGCATTTT.

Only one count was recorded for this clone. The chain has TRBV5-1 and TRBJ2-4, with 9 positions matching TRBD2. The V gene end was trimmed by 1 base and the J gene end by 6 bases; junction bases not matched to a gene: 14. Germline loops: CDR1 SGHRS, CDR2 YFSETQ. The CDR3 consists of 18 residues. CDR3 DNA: TGCGCCAGCAGCTTGCTTGGGCTAGCGGGAATGTCGGCAAACATTCAGTACTTC. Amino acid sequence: CASSLLGLAGMSANIQYF.

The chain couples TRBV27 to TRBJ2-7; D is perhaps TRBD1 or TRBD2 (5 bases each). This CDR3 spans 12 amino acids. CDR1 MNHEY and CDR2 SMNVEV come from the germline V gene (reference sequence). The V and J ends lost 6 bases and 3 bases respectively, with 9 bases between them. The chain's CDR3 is CASRGVGYEQYF. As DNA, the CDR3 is TGTGCCAGCAGGGGGGTGGGCTACGAGCAGTACTTC.

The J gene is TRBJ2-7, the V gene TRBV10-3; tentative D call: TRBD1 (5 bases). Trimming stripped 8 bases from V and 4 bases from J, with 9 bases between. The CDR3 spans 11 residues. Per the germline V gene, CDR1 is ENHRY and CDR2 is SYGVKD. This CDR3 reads CAIRREYEQYF. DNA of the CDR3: TGTGCCATCCGCAGGGAATACGAGCAGTACTTC.

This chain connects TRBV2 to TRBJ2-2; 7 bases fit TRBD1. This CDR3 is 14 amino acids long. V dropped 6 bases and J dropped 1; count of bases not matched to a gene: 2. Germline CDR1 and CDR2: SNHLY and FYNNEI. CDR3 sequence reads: CASRGQVNTGELFF. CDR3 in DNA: TGTGCCAGCAGAGGACAGGTGAACACCGGGGAGCTGTTTTTT.

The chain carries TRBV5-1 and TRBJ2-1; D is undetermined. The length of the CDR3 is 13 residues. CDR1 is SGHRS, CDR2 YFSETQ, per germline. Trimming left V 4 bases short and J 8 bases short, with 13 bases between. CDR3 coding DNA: TGCGCCAGCAGCCCGACCGTTAACCATGAGCAGTTCTTC. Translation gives CASSPTVNHEQFF.

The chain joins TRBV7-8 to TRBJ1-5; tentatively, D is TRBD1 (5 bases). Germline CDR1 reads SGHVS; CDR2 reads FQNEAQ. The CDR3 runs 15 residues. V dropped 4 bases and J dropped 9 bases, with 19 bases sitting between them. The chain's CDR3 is CASSSSGRSLRPQHF. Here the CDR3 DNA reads TGTGCCAGCAGCTCCTCGGGGCGGTCCTTAAGGCCCCAGCATTTT.

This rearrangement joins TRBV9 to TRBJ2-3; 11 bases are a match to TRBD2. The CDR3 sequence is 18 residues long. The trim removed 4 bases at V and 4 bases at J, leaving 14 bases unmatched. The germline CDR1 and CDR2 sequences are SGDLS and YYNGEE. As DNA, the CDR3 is TGTGCCAGCAGCCCCGGGGGTTTAGCGGGAGGGCTCCCAGATACGCAGTATTTT. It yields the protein CASSPGGLAGGLPDTQYF.

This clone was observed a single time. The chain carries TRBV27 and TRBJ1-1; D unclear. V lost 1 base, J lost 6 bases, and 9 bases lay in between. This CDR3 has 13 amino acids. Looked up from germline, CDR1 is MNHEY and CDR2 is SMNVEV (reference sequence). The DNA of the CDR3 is TGTGCCAGCAGTTTATGGCCGGTAGCTGAAGCTTTCTTT. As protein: CASSLWPVAEAFF.

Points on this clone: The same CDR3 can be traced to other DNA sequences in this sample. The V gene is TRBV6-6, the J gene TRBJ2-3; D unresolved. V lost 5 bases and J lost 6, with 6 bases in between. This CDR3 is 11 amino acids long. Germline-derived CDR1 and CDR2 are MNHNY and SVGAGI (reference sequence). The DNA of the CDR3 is TGTGCCAGCAGTCTCACGGATACGCAGTATTTT. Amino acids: CASSLTDTQYF.

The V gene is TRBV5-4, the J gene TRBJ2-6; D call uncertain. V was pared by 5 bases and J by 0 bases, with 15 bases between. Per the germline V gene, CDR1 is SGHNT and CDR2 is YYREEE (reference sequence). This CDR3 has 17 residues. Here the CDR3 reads CASSLSAFLSGANVLTF. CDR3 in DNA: TGTGCCAGCAGTTTGTCCGCATTCCTCTCTGGGGCCAACGTCCTGACTTTC.

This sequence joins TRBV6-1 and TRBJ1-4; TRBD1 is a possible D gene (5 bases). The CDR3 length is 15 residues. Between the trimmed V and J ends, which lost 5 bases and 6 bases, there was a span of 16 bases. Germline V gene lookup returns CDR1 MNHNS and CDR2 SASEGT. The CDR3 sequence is CASSLRMGRDEKLFF. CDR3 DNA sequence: TGTGCCAGCAGTCTAAGAATGGGACGTGATGAAAAACTGTTTTTT.